These T cell receptor beta chains were read from a single sample in a study of long-term antiretroviral therapy in people with HIV. Libraries were prepared by immunoSEQ multiplex PCR; TCRdb keeps only in-frame clonotypes and omits some of them. This table holds approximately 15,000 clones, around 81% found once. The input for sequencing was unsorted PBMCs, taken 0.1 years before starting antiretroviral therapy. These receptors were collected from a man aged 18 to 29 with HIV. CDR3s include the opening cysteine and the closing phenylalanine or tryptophan. The D gene is left open where the match is weak. Size values are once, few and many counts, or a class for expanded clones, and some rows have none.

J gene | V gene | clone size | D gene | CDR3 protein | CDR3 DNA
TRBJ1-5 | TRBV7-8 | . | . | CASSLDSNQPQHF | TGTGCCAGCAGCTTAGATAGCAATCAGCCCCAGCATTTT
TRBJ1-1 | TRBV5-5 | . | . | CASSFQLSASNTEAFF | TGTGCCAGCAGCTTTCAGCTATCAGCTTCGAACACTGAAGCTTTCTTT
TRBJ2-2 | TRBV7-2 | . | . | CAGSLVSGNTGELFF | TGTGCCGGCAGCTTAGTTTCGGGAAACACCGGGGAGCTGTTTTTT
TRBJ2-1 | TRBV30 | . | . | CAWRLGTEQFF | TGTGCCTGGAGATTGGGGACAGAGCAGTTCTTC
TRBJ2-6 | TRBV18 | . | TRBD1 | CASSRGQGNSGANVLTF | TGTGCCAGCTCCCGGGGACAGGGTAACTCTGGGGCCAACGTCCTGACTTTC
TRBJ2-7 | TRBV21-1 | . | . | CASHFRDAVYEQYF | TGTGCCAGCCACTTCCGGGACGCAGTTTACGAGCAGTACTTC
TRBJ1-1 | TRBV9 | . | . | CASSPIPTPNTEAFF | TGTGCCAGCAGCCCCATACCTACACCGAACACTGAAGCTTTCTTT
TRBJ1-1 | TRBV13 | . | . | CASSLLASVTEAFF | TGTGCCAGCAGCTTATTAGCCAGCGTAACTGAAGCTTTCTTT
TRBJ1-2 | TRBV27 | . | . | CASSFGPVYGYTF | TGTGCCAGCAGTTTCGGGCCGGTCTATGGCTACACCTTC
TRBJ2-2 | TRBV5-8 | . | . | CASSWIRDIANTGELFF | TGTGCCAGCAGCTGGATACGGGACATCGCGAACACCGGGGAGCTGTTTTTT
TRBJ2-7 | TRBV6-1 | . | TRBD1 | CATEGGQGAYEQYF | TGTGCCACCGAGGGGGGACAGGGGGCTTACGAGCAGTACTTC
TRBJ1-1 | TRBV5-8 | . | TRBD1 | CASSRGQLNTEAFF | TGTGCCAGCAGCAGGGGACAGCTGAACACTGAAGCTTTCTTT
TRBJ2-5 | TRBV5-1 | . | TRBD2 | CASSLTSGAGETQYF | TGCGCCAGCAGCTTGACTAGCGGGGCCGGGGAGACCCAGTACTTC
TRBJ2-1 | TRBV7-8 | . | . | CASSLVIGKRDNEQFF | TGTGCCAGCAGCTTAGTAATCGGCAAGCGGGACAATGAGCAGTTCTTC
TRBJ2-1 | TRBV4-1 | once | TRBD2 | CASSPVGGSSYNEQFF | TGCGCCAGCAGCCCAGTGGGGGGGAGCTCCTACAATGAGCAGTTCTTC
TRBJ2-2 | TRBV7-3 | few | . | CASSPQNPTGELFF | TGTGCCAGCAGCCCCCAAAACCCCACCGGGGAGCTGTTTTTT
TRBJ1-1 | TRBV5-6 | . | . | CASSLPNTEAFF | TGTGCCAGCAGCTTACCTAACACTGAAGCTTTCTTT
TRBJ2-7 | TRBV20-1 | . | . | CSANGPHEQYF | TGCAGTGCTAACGGGCCCCACGAGCAGTACTTC
TRBJ2-1 | TRBV9 | . | TRBD1 | CASSVRGQGGYEQFF | TGTGCCAGCAGCGTAAGAGGACAGGGGGGTTATGAGCAGTTCTTC
TRBJ2-7 | TRBV5-1 | . | TRBD1 | CASSRTGTGGYEQYF | TGCGCCAGCAGCAGAACCGGGACAGGGGGCTACGAGCAGTACTTC
TRBJ1-1 | TRBV11-3 | once | . | CASSPGFRAEAFF | TGTGCCAGCAGCCCAGGTTTTCGCGCTGAAGCTTTCTTT
TRBJ2-1 | TRBV6-5 | . | TRBD2 | CASSYSTGGGYNEQFF | TGTGCCAGCAGTTACTCAACGGGGGGAGGTTACAATGAGCAGTTCTTC
TRBJ1-2 | TRBV5-1 | few | . | CASSRRELYGYTF | TGCGCCAGCAGCCGCAGGGAACTCTATGGCTACACCTTC
TRBJ1-1 | TRBV9 | . | . | CASSVGKGKVAEAFF | TGTGCCAGCAGCGTAGGGAAGGGAAAGGTCGCTGAAGCTTTCTTT
TRBJ2-7 | TRBV7-9 | . | . | CASSLSYEQYF | TGTGCCAGCAGCTTATCCTACGAGCAGTACTTC
TRBJ1-2 | TRBV4-3 | . | TRBD1 | CASSQDFRTGGLYGYTF | TGCGCCAGCAGCCAAGATTTTCGGACAGGGGGCCTCTATGGCTACACCTTC
TRBJ2-1 | TRBV5-5 | . | . | CASQWSGLQNEQFF | TGTGCCAGCCAATGGAGCGGGCTTCAGAATGAGCAGTTCTTC
TRBJ2-1 | TRBV19 | . | . | CASSTASNEQFF | TGTGCCAGTAGTACCGCGTCGAATGAGCAGTTCTTC
TRBJ1-2 | TRBV6-1 | . | . | CASRPGYRYGYTF | TGTGCCAGCAGGCCAGGGTATCGGTATGGCTACACCTTC
TRBJ2-7 | TRBV6-4 | few | . | CASKPGVFSYEQYF | TGTGCCAGCAAGCCCGGGGTCTTCTCCTACGAGCAGTACTTC
TRBJ2-3 | TRBV10-3 | . | . | CAISEPRTDTQYF | TGTGCCATCAGTGAGCCCCGCACAGATACGCAGTATTTT
TRBJ1-1 | TRBV5-4 | once | TRBD1 | CASSREGQGRTEAFF | TGTGCCAGCAGCCGAGAGGGACAGGGGAGGACTGAAGCTTTCTTT
TRBJ2-3 | TRBV9 | few | . | CASSAGLNTQYF | TGTGCCAGCAGTGCCGGACTTAATACGCAGTATTTT
TRBJ1-5 | TRBV28 | . | . | CASTRAGGDQPQHF | TGTGCCAGCACCAGAGCGGGGGGAGATCAGCCCCAGCATTTT